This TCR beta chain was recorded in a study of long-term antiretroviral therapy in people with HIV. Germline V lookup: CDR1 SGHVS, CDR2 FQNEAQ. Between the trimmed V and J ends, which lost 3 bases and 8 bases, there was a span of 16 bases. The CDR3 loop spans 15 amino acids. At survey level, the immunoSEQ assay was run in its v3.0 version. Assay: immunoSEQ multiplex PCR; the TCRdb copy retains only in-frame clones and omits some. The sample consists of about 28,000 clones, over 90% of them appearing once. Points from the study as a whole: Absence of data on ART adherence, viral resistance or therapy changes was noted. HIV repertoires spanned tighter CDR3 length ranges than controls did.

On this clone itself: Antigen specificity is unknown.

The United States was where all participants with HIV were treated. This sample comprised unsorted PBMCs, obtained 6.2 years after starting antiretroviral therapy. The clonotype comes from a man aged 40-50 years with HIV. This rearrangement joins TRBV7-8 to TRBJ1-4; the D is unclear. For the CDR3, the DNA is TGTGCCAGCAGCTTTCAATCGCCTCGTCCCGAAAAACTGTTTTTT. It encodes CASSFQSPRPEKLFF.